This T cell receptor (beta chain) comes out of a study of T-cell memory formation after mild COVID-19. Overall study results and limits: A subset of responding clones appeared in pre-infection memory, suggesting cross-reactive memory joined.

Constant-segment primers served in 5'RACE that generated TCR alpha and TCR beta cDNA libraries bearing sample barcodes and UMIs. MiXCR, applied by TCRdb to the 5' RACE reads, yields one record per CDR3 protein. This repertoire shows 350,000 to 500,000 distinct CDR3 sequences, 20% found once; its top ten account for roughly 8.4%. With regard to this clonotype: Its matching antigen is unknown.

The sequenced sample was PBMCs or a T cell subset sorted from them (not recorded which). The receptor was derived from an adult woman who had mild COVID-19 (a few samples of this study predate the infection). Cell type and time point are not known.

This CDR3 reads CASSATGGVTEAFF. In DNA form, the CDR3 reads TGTGCCAGCAGCGCGACAGGGGGAGTCACTGAAGCTTTCTTT. The chain carries TRBV7-2 and TRBJ1-1, with 9 bases lining up with TRBD1. The CDR3 spans 14 residues. Trimming at V came to 5 bases and at J to 4 bases, leaving 5 bases not matched to a gene. Looked up from germline, CDR1 is SGHTA and CDR2 is FQGNSA. The complete variable domain, with remaining parts taken from reference TRBV7-2 and TRBJ1-1, reads GAGVSQSPSNKVTEKGKDVELRCDPISGHTALYWYRQSLGQGLEFLIYFQGNSAPDKSGLPSDRFSAERTGGSVSTLTIQRTQQEDSAVYLCASSATGGVTEAFFGQGTRLTVV.